The 15 T cell receptor beta chains below were found in one sample sequenced in a study of blood T cells in healthy people across ages. A second about 6 to 12 cycle PCR used barcoded and J-beta primers. TCRdb recomputed calls from the 5' RACE reads with MiXCR, one row per CDR3 protein. The table has 1.5 million to 2 million distinct CDR3 sequences, 28% seen once. Sequenced material: blood. The receptors derive from a woman under 40 in good health.

A few counts support this clonotype. J is TRBJ2-5 and V is TRBV5-5; D may be TRBD2 (6 bases). CDR3 length equals 15 residues. V lost 1 base and J lost 4, with 14 bases in between. Germline V gene lookup returns CDR1 SGHKS and CDR2 YYEKEE (reference sequence). CDR3 nucleotide sequence: TGTGCCAGCAGCTTGCAGGACTTGCGGGGAGAGACCCAGTACTTC. Translation: CASSLQDLRGETQYF.

This clonotype was found many times. This sequence joins TRBV7-2 and TRBJ2-7; D is possibly TRBD2 (6 bases). This CDR3 contains 15 residues. Germline V gene data show CDR1 as SGHTA and CDR2 as FQGNSA. The V gene lost 1 base and the J gene lost 3 bases, with 13 bases spanning the gap. Here the CDR3 DNA reads TGTGCCAGCAGCTTAGGACTACCGGGAGTCTACGAGCAGTACTTC. This codes for CASSLGLPGVYEQYF.

CDR3 nucleotides: TGTGCCAGCGGATCTGAGGCTGGAGCCACTGAAGCTTTCTTT. This gives the protein CASGSEAGATEAFF. The chain is built from TRBV2 and TRBJ1-1; D gene ambiguous. Germline V gene data show CDR1 as SNHLY and CDR2 as FYNNEI. CDR3 size: 14 residues. Trimming took 8 bases from V and 4 from J, leaving 17 bases between them. The full variable domain, its missing parts supplied by reference TRBV2 and TRBJ1-1, is EPEVTQTPSHQVTQMGQEVILRCVPISNHLYFYWYRQILGQKVEFLVSFYNNEISEKSEIFDDQFSVERPDGSNFTLKIRSTKLEDSAMYFCASGSEAGATEAFFGQGTRLTVV.

Many counts were recorded for this clonotype. The V gene is TRBV7-2, the J gene TRBJ1-5; TRBD1 is a possible D gene (5 bases). V was pared by 5 bases and J by 6 bases, with 14 bases between. The length of the CDR3 is 14 residues. In germline, CDR1 is SGHTA, CDR2 FQGNSA. The CDR3 DNA is TGTGCCAGCAGCCCGGGGGGTTCGGGTCAGCCCCAGCATTTT. Amino acid sequence: CASSPGGSGQPQHF.

J is TRBJ1-2 and V is TRBV5-5; D unclear. CDR1 SGHKS and CDR2 YYEKEE come from the germline V gene (reference sequence). V was pared by 0 bases and J by 4 bases, with 10 bases between. CDR3 length equals 14 residues. The CDR3 spells CASSLEVNPYGYTF. DNA for the CDR3: TGTGCCAGCAGCTTGGAGGTCAATCCCTATGGCTACACCTTC.

With regard to this clonotype: One end of the junction fails to match germline, which may point to a read error. The chain combines TRBV7-9 with TRBJ1-4; D is undetermined. The CDR3 length is 13 residues. CDR1 and CDR2 from the germline V gene are SEHNR and FQNEAQ (reference sequence). CDR3: CASNLGPEGKLFF. The CDR3 coding sequence is TGTGCCAGCAACTTAGGGCCGGAAGGGAAACTGTTTTTT.

This sequence joins TRBV20-1 and TRBJ2-1; 9 positions match TRBD2. V lost 6 bases to trimming and J lost 1 base; unmatched junction nucleotides: 4. The CDR3 length is 14 residues. CDR1 is DFQATT and CDR2 is SNEGSKA in the germline V gene (reference sequence). Here the CDR3 reads CSANSGGSYNEQFF. CDR3 coding DNA: TGCAGTGCCAACAGCGGGGGGTCCTACAATGAGCAGTTCTTC.

As concerns this clonotype: A read error may account for a junction end that differs from germline. The chain joins TRBV7-2 to TRBJ2-3; 9 bases agree with TRBD2. This CDR3 has 16 amino acids. Germline V gives CDR1 SGHTA, CDR2 FQGNSA. The CDR3 protein is CASSLVGGRVPDTQYF. As DNA, the CDR3 is TGTGCCAGCAGCTTAGTGGGCGGGAGGGTCCCAGACACGCAGTATTTT.

This clonotype was counted only a few times. The chain carries TRBV11-3 and TRBJ2-1, with 9 bases lining up with TRBD2. Germline CDR1 reads SGHNT; CDR2 reads YENEEA. The CDR3 is 17 amino acids. Trimming removed 0 bases from V and 5 bases from J; junction bases left unmatched: 8. CDR3 loop: CASSLDRWGTSHNEQFF. In DNA, the CDR3 is TGTGCCAGCAGCTTAGATCGTTGGGGGACTAGCCACAATGAGCAGTTCTTC.

This clonotype was seen only a few times. The V call is TRBV11-2, the J call TRBJ2-3, with 11 bases matching TRBD2. This CDR3 contains 17 residues. Looked up from germline, CDR1 is SGHAT and CDR2 is FQNNGV. V lost 1 base to trimming and J lost 5 bases; unmatched junction nucleotides: 8. CDR3 DNA sequence: TGTGCCAGCAGCTTAGTGTTAGCGGGGGGGACTAAAGATACGCAGTATTTT. It translates to CASSLVLAGGTKDTQYF. Full variable domain (outside the CDR3, taken from reference TRBV11-2 and TRBJ2-3): EAGVAQSPRYKIIEKRQSVAFWCNPISGHATLYWYQQILGQGPKLLIQFQNNGVVDDSQLPKDRFSAERLKGVDSTLKIQPAKLEDSAVYLCASSLVLAGGTKDTQYFGPGTRLTVL.

This clonotype showed up just a few times. A much larger clone lies one base from this, so it may be a read error. The rearrangement joins TRBV7-6 to TRBJ2-6, with a possible D match to TRBD1 (6 bases). The CDR3 extends over 17 amino acids. CDR1 is SGHVS and CDR2 is FNYEAQ in the germline V gene. The CDR3 region has the DNA TGTGCCAGCAGCTCGACAGGCGGAAGATCTGGGGCCAACGTCCGGACTTTC. This codes for CASSSTGGRSGANVRTF.

This clonotype was seen many times. This chain links TRBV5-1 with TRBJ1-2, with 9 bases fitting TRBD1. V lost 4 bases and J lost 4; bases outside the gene matches: 2. CDR1 and CDR2 (germline): SGHRS, YFSETQ. This CDR3 region has 13 residues. This CDR3 reads CASSGTGTYGYTF. Written as DNA, the CDR3 is TGCGCCAGCAGCGGGACAGGGACCTATGGCTACACCTTC.

The table lists this clonotype with many counts. The junction departs from germline at one end; a sequencing error may be responsible. The chain employs TRBV7-3 and TRBJ2-6; D is uncertain. The CDR3 contains 15 residues. Looked up from germline, CDR1 is SGHTA and CDR2 is FQGTGA. The CDR3, as DNA: TGCGCCAGCAGCTTGAAGGTCTCTGGGGCCAACGTCCTGACTTTC. It yields the protein CASSLKVSGANVLTF.

The V call is TRBV30, the J call TRBJ2-7; D may be TRBD2 (5 bases). The CDR3 totals 12 residues. CDR1 is GTSNPN, CDR2 SVGIG, per germline (reference sequence). Trimming left V 0 bases short and J 5 bases short, with 8 bases between. CDR3 sequence (DNA): TGTGCCTGGAGTGTAGCGGCGGACGAGCAGTACTTC. It codes for CAWSVAADEQYF.

This clonotype was seen at least ten times. This chain connects TRBV7-3 to TRBJ2-1; 8 nucleotides agree with TRBD1. J lost 4 bases, V lost 3 bases, and 5 bases had no gene match. The CDR3 loop spans 15 amino acids. Per germline, CDR1 SGHTA and CDR2 FQGTGA. The CDR3 protein is CASSFDRGHYNEQFF. The DNA for the CDR3 is TGTGCCAGCAGCTTCGACAGGGGCCATTACAATGAGCAGTTCTTC.